This T cell receptor beta chain was documented in a study of Graves' ophthalmopathy and Graves' hyperthyroidism. Whole-study findings and limits: Thyroid clonotypes that were expanded above 0.001 frequency mostly also appeared in blood.

About this clonotype: What it binds is unknown.

RNA transcripts yielded amplified TCR beta CDR3 regions. HTBI-primed first-round RT-PCR preceded second-round multiplex PCR. MiXCR, applied by TCRdb to the multiplex PCR reads, yields one record per CDR3 protein. The data contain under 400,000 distinct CDR3 sequences, roughly 15% of them singletons. With 1 base removed from V and 5 bases from J, the gap between germline ends came to 12 bases. This CDR3 contains 14 residues. In germline, CDR1 is LGHDT, CDR2 YNNKEL (reference sequence). The TCR comes from an adult man with Graves' ophthalmopathy. The genes are TRBV3-1 and TRBJ2-7, with a possible D match to TRBD1 (6 bases). Sequenced sample: peripheral blood. CDR3 in DNA: TGTGCCAGCAGCCAAGGCAGGGGCAGGAACGAGCAGTACTTC. Translation: CASSQGRGRNEQYF.